Listed below are T cell receptor beta chains from one sample, sequenced in a study of regulatory T cells in long-lasting Graves disease. TCRdb called the multiplex PCR reads again in MiXCR, with one record for every CDR3 protein. The repertoire holds about 460,000 distinct CDR3 sequences, with less than 15% as singletons. This same sample was also part of a study on T cells in Graves' hyperthyroidism and ophthalmopathy.

Sequencing was performed on peripheral blood mononuclear cells (PBMCs), taken at new diagnosis, from a patient treated with antithyroid drugs. All receptors come from a woman between 50 and 59 years old with Graves disease. The CDR3 runs from the conserved cysteine through the conserved F or W. D genes are given only for firm matches. The size field is filled for only some rows; it gives once, few, many or a size class.

V gene: TRBV6-2/TRBV6-3
J gene: TRBJ2-3
clone size: many
D gene: TRBD2
CDR3 protein: CASSYMASGGTDTQYF
CDR3 DNA: TGTGCCAGCAGTTACATGGCTAGCGGAGGCACAGATACGCAGTATTTT

V gene: TRBV18
J gene: TRBJ2-1
clone size: many
D gene: NA
CDR3 protein: CASSPVYNNEQFF
CDR3 DNA: TGTGCCAGCTCACCAGTCTATAACAATGAGCAGTTCTTC

V gene: TRBV6-2/TRBV6-3
J gene: TRBJ2-5
clone size: few
D gene: TRBD1
CDR3 protein: CASSYGTGGRETQYF
CDR3 DNA: TGTGCCAGCAGTTACGGGACAGGGGGGAGGGAGACCCAGTACTTC

V gene: TRBV7-9
J gene: TRBJ2-1
clone size: many
D gene: TRBD2
CDR3 protein: CASSSGLAAYNEQFF
CDR3 DNA: TGTGCCAGCAGCTCGGGACTAGCGGCCTACAATGAGCAGTTCTTC

V gene: TRBV29-1
J gene: TRBJ2-7
clone size: NA
D gene: NA
CDR3 protein: CSVGRGGTYEQYF
CDR3 DNA: TGCAGCGTTGGCAGAGGGGGGACCTACGAGCAGTACTTC

V gene: TRBV6-4
J gene: TRBJ2-2
clone size: NA
D gene: TRBD2
CDR3 protein: CASKGDSGSRTGELFF
CDR3 DNA: TGTGCCAGCAAGGGGGATAGCGGGAGTCGGACCGGGGAGCTGTTTTTT

V gene: TRBV30
J gene: TRBJ2-1
clone size: many
D gene: NA
CDR3 protein: CAWSPDRVGEQFF
CDR3 DNA: TGTGCCTGGAGTCCGGACCGCGTCGGTGAGCAGTTCTTC

V gene: TRBV5-1
J gene: TRBJ2-5
clone size: few
D gene: NA
CDR3 protein: CASSPLQGVKETQYF
CDR3 DNA: TGCGCCAGCAGTCCGCTACAGGGTGTGAAAGAGACCCAGTACTTC

V gene: TRBV7-8
J gene: TRBJ2-5
clone size: NA
D gene: NA
CDR3 protein: CASSPQIGRQETQYF
CDR3 DNA: TGTGCCAGCAGCCCCCAGATTGGGAGACAAGAGACCCAGTACTTC

V gene: TRBV10-2
J gene: TRBJ1-1
clone size: many
D gene: TRBD1
CDR3 protein: CASSESRQGVTEAFF
CDR3 DNA: TGCGCCAGCAGTGAGTCTAGACAGGGGGTAACTGAAGCTTTCTTT

V gene: TRBV12-3/TRBV12-4
J gene: TRBJ2-1
clone size: many
D gene: NA
CDR3 protein: CASRLLHHNEQFF
CDR3 DNA: TGTGCCAGCAGGCTGTTACACCACAATGAGCAGTTCTTC

V gene: TRBV19
J gene: TRBJ2-1
clone size: few
D gene: TRBD1
CDR3 protein: CASNDGTARYEQFF
CDR3 DNA: TGTGCCAGTAACGACGGGACAGCACGCTATGAGCAGTTCTTC

V gene: TRBV6-6
J gene: TRBJ2-3
clone size: few
D gene: TRBD2
CDR3 protein: CTSSYSSSGMGDTQYF
CDR3 DNA: TGTACCAGCAGTTACTCGTCTAGCGGGATGGGAGATACGCAGTATTTT

V gene: TRBV7-9
J gene: TRBJ2-1
clone size: NA
D gene: TRBD2
CDR3 protein: CASSLAGLAYEQFF
CDR3 DNA: TGTGCCAGCAGCTTAGCGGGACTAGCCTATGAGCAGTTCTTC

V gene: TRBV11-2
J gene: TRBJ1-2
clone size: NA
D gene: TRBD1
CDR3 protein: CASSSTGVLGYTF
CDR3 DNA: TGTGCCAGCAGCTCTACAGGGGTTCTCGGCTACACCTTC

V gene: TRBV25-1
J gene: TRBJ2-3
clone size: few
D gene: NA
CDR3 protein: CASRPEKRDTQYF
CDR3 DNA: TGTGCCAGCAGGCCTGAAAAAAGGGATACGCAGTATTTT

V gene: TRBV13
J gene: TRBJ1-6
clone size: few
D gene: NA
CDR3 protein: CASSFSSVGEDSPLHF
CDR3 DNA: TGTGCCAGCAGCTTCTCTTCAGTCGGGGAAGATTCACCCCTCCACTTT

V gene: TRBV7-9
J gene: TRBJ2-5
clone size: many
D gene: NA
CDR3 protein: CASSLPGVQETQYF
CDR3 DNA: TGTGCCAGCAGCTTACCAGGGGTGCAAGAGACCCAGTACTTC

V gene: TRBV2
J gene: TRBJ1-4
clone size: many
D gene: NA
CDR3 protein: CASSGPTGSPGGYEKLFF
CDR3 DNA: TGTGCCAGCAGCGGGCCCACCGGGAGCCCCGGCGGTTATGAAAAACTGTTTTTT

V gene: TRBV6-1
J gene: TRBJ2-3
clone size: NA
D gene: TRBD2
CDR3 protein: CASSAAGGGPTDTQYF
CDR3 DNA: TGTGCCAGCAGTGCCGCCGGGGGGGGTCCGACAGATACGCAGTATTTT

V gene: TRBV7-9
J gene: TRBJ2-3
clone size: many
D gene: TRBD2
CDR3 protein: CASSLDLAGVDTQYF
CDR3 DNA: TGTGCCAGCAGCTTAGACCTAGCGGGAGTTGATACGCAGTATTTT

V gene: TRBV7-3
J gene: TRBJ2-1
clone size: many
D gene: TRBD2
CDR3 protein: CASSQGLVSYNEQFF
CDR3 DNA: TGTGCCAGCAGCCAGGGACTAGTCTCCTACAATGAGCAGTTCTTC

V gene: TRBV27
J gene: TRBJ1-1
clone size: few
D gene: NA
CDR3 protein: CASRPGRVNTEAFF
CDR3 DNA: TGTGCCAGCAGGCCCGGCAGGGTGAACACTGAAGCTTTCTTT

V gene: TRBV7-8
J gene: TRBJ2-7
clone size: NA
D gene: TRBD2
CDR3 protein: CASSLGGGGVPYEQCF
CDR3 DNA: TGTGCCAGCAGCTTAGGCGGGGGGGGGGTTCCCTACGAGCAGTGCTTC

V gene: TRBV28
J gene: TRBJ2-5
clone size: many
D gene: TRBD2
CDR3 protein: CASSLSPWGGQETQYF
CDR3 DNA: TGTGCCAGCAGCCTATCTCCCTGGGGGGGCCAAGAGACCCAGTACTTC

V gene: TRBV28
J gene: TRBJ2-3
clone size: many
D gene: NA
CDR3 protein: CASSFFLVVGTDTQYF
CDR3 DNA: TGTGCCAGCAGTTTTTTCTTGGTAGTTGGCACAGATACGCAGTATTTT

V gene: TRBV6-1
J gene: TRBJ2-7
clone size: NA
D gene: NA
CDR3 protein: CASRPPPGLYTYEQYF
CDR3 DNA: TGTGCCAGCAGACCTCCCCCAGGACTTTATACCTACGAGCAGTACTTC